This TCR beta chain emerged from a study of T cells in Graves' hyperthyroidism and ophthalmopathy. Researchers amplified the TCR beta CDR3 regions from RNA transcripts. Primed by the HTBI set, a first-round RT-PCR was run on the TCR CDR3. One entry per CDR3 protein, called by TCRdb with MiXCR from the multiplex PCR reads. Of about 360,000 distinct CDR3 sequences in the sample, around 13% were seen once. Deletions cut 3 bases from V and 2 bases from J, with 6 bases between. Germline CDR1 is SGHDN and CDR2 is FVKESK. CDR3 length: 13 residues. Material: blood. The receptor was isolated from a woman aged 18-29 years with Graves' hyperthyroidism. The V gene is TRBV14, the J gene TRBJ2-3, with no clear D. The CDR3 DNA reads TGTGCCAGCAGCCACGTAGCCACAGATACGCAGTATTTT. The encoded protein is CASSHVATDTQYF.